This TCR beta chain came from a study of blood T cell repertoires in COVID-19. Looking at the study overall: The samples span acute and convalescent COVID-19 from the United States, Italy and Spain. In each case, the material was cDNA or gDNA derived from T cells, B-cell-depleted T cells, or PBMCs.

The cohort comprised adults aged 18 to 89 years residing in 20 to 25 US areas. Participants' own reports of clinical history determined their cohort assignment. The CDR3 length is 18 residues. The V and J ends lost 8 bases and 4 bases, in that order; junction bases with no gene match: 15. Germline V gene sequence: CDR1 MNHEY, CDR2 SMNVEV (reference sequence). Produced via immunoSEQ multiplex PCR; TCRdb's table is partial and in-frame only. The sample consists of about 220,000 clones, around 90% of them appearing once. The rearrangement links TRBV27 to TRBJ2-1; TRBD2 agrees at 12 bases. The TCR was taken from a woman between 50 and 59 years old with acute COVID-19. Sample: PBMCs or T cells enriched from blood (not recorded which). The CDR3 coding sequence is TGTGCCAGCTCGATAGGAGGGACTAGCGGGCTTGCTTACAATGAGCAGTTCTTC. Translation gives CASSIGGTSGLAYNEQFF.